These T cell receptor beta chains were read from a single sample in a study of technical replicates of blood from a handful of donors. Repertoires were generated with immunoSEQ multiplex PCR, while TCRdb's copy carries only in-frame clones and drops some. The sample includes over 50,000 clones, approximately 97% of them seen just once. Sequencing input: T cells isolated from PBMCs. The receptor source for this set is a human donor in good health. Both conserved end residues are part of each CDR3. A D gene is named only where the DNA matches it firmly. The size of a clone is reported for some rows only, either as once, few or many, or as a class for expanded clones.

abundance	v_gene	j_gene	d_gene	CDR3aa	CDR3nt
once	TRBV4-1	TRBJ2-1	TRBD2	CASSFGTTSGRSDEQFF	TGCGCCAGCAGCTTCGGAACAACTAGCGGGAGAAGCGATGAGCAGTTCTTC
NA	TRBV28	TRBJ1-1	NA	CASSMGGRNTEAFF	TGTGCCAGCAGCATGGGGGGGCGGAACACTGAAGCTTTCTTT
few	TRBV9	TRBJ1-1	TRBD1	CASRNRGMNTEAFF	TGTGCCAGCAGAAACAGGGGAATGAACACTGAAGCTTTCTTT
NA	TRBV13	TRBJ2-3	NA	CASSLSPRDTQYF	TGTGCCAGCAGCTTAAGCCCCAGGGATACGCAGTATTTT
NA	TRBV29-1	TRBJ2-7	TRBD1	CSVAGQGRNEQYF	TGCAGCGTTGCCGGACAGGGCCGCAACGAGCAGTACTTC
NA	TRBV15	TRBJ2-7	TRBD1	CATSRDMHRGAYEQYF	TGTGCCACCAGCAGAGACATGCACAGGGGCGCCTACGAGCAGTACTTC
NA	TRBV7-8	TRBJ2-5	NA	CASSFGEAETQYF	TGTGCCAGCAGCTTCGGGGAGGCAGAGACCCAGTACTTC
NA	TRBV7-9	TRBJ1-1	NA	CASSLQGEAFF	TGTGCCAGCAGCCTGCAGGGAGAAGCTTTCTTT
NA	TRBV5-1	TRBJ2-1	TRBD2	CASSSFSGRASNEQFF	TGCGCCAGCAGCTCCTTTAGCGGGAGGGCCTCCAATGAGCAGTTCTTC
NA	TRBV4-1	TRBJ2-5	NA	CASSQRSSVQETQYF	TGCGCCAGCAGCCAAAGGTCTAGCGTACAAGAGACCCAGTACTTC
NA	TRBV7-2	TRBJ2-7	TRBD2	CASRYSGRAREQYF	TGTGCCAGCAGATATAGCGGGAGGGCGCGGGAGCAGTACTTC
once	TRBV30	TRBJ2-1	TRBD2	CAWSTSGAYNEQFF	TGTGCCTGGAGTACCAGCGGGGCCTACAATGAGCAGTTCTTC
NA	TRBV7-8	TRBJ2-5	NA	CASTLLLETQYF	TGTGCCAGCACCCTCTTATTAGAGACCCAGTACTTC
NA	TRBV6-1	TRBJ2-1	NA	CASSEWYRGSYNEQFF	TGTGCCAGCAGTGAATGGTATAGGGGCTCCTACAATGAGCAGTTCTTC
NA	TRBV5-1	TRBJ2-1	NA	CASSLLIRQNSYNEQFF	TGCGCCAGCAGCTTGTTGATAAGACAGAACTCCTACAATGAGCAGTTCTTC
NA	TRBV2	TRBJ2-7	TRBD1	CASSLGQGGDEQYF	TGTGCCAGCAGTCTTGGACAGGGTGGGGACGAGCAGTACTTC
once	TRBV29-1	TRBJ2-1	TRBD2	CSVLTGLAGKKSYNEQFF	TGCAGCGTTCTTACGGGACTAGCGGGAAAGAAGTCCTACAATGAGCAGTTCTTC
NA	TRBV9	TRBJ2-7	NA	CASSVAEGAYYEQYF	TGTGCCAGCAGCGTAGCGGAGGGTGCTTACTACGAGCAGTACTTC
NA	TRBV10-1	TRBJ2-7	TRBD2	CASTPGLAGIDEQYF	TGCGCCAGCACTCCGGGACTAGCGGGAATAGACGAGCAGTACTTC
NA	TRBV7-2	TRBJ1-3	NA	CASSPQAGNTIYF	TGTGCCAGCAGCCCCCAGGCCGGAAACACCATATATTTT
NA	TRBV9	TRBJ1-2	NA	CASSPSRDFNYGYTF	TGTGCCAGCAGCCCTAGCCGGGATTTTAACTATGGCTACACCTTC
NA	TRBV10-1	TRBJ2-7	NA	CASSEDMRNKQYF	TGCGCCAGCAGTGAGGATATGCGGAACAAGCAGTACTTC
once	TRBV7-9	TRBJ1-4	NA	CASSPPGTTPMFNEKLFF	TGTGCCAGCAGCCCACCCGGGACAACCCCCATGTTTAATGAAAAACTGTTTTTT
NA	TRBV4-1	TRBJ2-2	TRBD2	CASSQVAAGGRTGELFF	TGCGCCAGCAGCCAAGTAGCTGCGGGGGGACGAACCGGGGAGCTGTTTTTT
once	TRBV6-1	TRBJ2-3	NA	CAVQDTQYF	TGTGCCGTTCAGGATACGCAGTATTTT
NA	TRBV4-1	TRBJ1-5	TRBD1	CASSPGTVNQPQHF	TGCGCCAGCAGCCCCGGGACAGTCAATCAGCCCCAGCATTTT
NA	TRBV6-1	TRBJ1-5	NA	CASREFYSNQPQHF	TGTGCCAGCAGAGAGTTCTATAGCAATCAGCCCCAGCATTTT
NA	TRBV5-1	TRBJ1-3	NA	CASSSDSTGNTIYF	TGCGCCAGCAGCTCGGACAGCACTGGAAACACCATATATTTT
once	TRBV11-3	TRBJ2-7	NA	CASSSTGLAPEQYF	TGTGCCAGCAGCTCCACAGGGCTCGCGCCCGAGCAGTACTTC
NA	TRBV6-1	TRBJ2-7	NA	CAGGDISISYEQYF	TGTGCCGGGGGGGACATTTCCATCTCCTACGAGCAGTACTTC
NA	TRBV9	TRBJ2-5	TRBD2	CASSVGASGSQETQYF	TGTGCCAGCAGCGTAGGCGCTAGCGGGTCCCAAGAGACCCAGTACTTC
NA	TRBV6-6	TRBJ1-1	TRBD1	CASSSPQGGTEAFF	TGTGCCAGCAGTTCCCCGCAGGGGGGCACTGAAGCTTTCTTT
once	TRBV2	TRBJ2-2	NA	CASSDQGTGELFF	TGTGCCAGCAGTGACCAGGGGACCGGGGAGCTGTTTTTT
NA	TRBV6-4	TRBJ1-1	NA	CAINGGENTEAFF	TGTGCCATAAACGGAGGGGAGAACACTGAAGCTTTCTTT
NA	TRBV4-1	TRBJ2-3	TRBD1	CASSQLGQGWSTQYF	TGCGCCAGCAGCCAGTTGGGACAGGGATGGAGTACGCAGTATTTT
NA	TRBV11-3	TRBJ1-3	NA	CASSLAAVAGLGSGNTIYF	TGTGCCAGCAGCTTAGCCGCGGTAGCGGGTTTGGGCTCTGGAAACACCATATATTTT
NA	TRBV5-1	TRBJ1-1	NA	CASSQWGGENTEAFF	TGCGCCAGCAGCCAGTGGGGGGGGGAGAACACTGAAGCTTTCTTT
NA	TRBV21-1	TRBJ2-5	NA	CASTQSWLAGELKETQYF	TGTGCCAGCACCCAAAGCTGGCTAGCGGGGGAATTGAAAGAGACCCAGTACTTC
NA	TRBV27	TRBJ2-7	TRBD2	CASSFGRGAPYEQYF	TGTGCCAGCAGTTTCGGGCGGGGGGCCCCCTACGAGCAGTACTTC
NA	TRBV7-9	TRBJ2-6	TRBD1	CAGLDRAASGANVLTF	TGTGCCGGACTCGACAGGGCGGCCTCTGGGGCCAACGTCCTGACTTTC
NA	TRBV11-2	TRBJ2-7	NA	CASSPAYEQYF	TGTGCCAGCAGCCCCGCCTACGAGCAGTACTTC